Sequencing of this T cell receptor (beta chain) was carried out in a study of cytomegalovirus exposure and HLA in healthy donors. Study-wide results and caveats: The presence/absence work took it that sequencing depth was about the same across donors.

Primers for the PCR totalled 60 Vbeta and 13 Jbeta. Repertoires were generated with immunoSEQ multiplex PCR, while TCRdb's copy carries only in-frame clones and drops some. The sample carries approximately 190,000 clones, around 80% recorded once. On this clone itself: Its antigen is not identified.

Germline CDR1 is MDHEN and CDR2 is SYDVKM. The CDR3 contains 15 residues. Deletions cut 4 bases from V and 3 bases from J, with 13 bases between. This clonotype was obtained from a woman between 18 and 29 years old in good health and CMV-seropositive. The genes are TRBV28 and TRBJ2-1; D ambiguous. The sequenced material came from PBMCs. DNA for the CDR3: TGTGCCAGCAGTTACGCGCGGTCCGGCTACAATGAGCAGTTCTTC. It codes for CASSYARSGYNEQFF.